These 6 T cell receptor beta chains were sequenced from one sample in a study of shared clonotypes between healthy human individuals. The assay was immunoSEQ multiplex PCR, and TCRdb's table has in-frame clones only and misses some. Seen here are 2 million to 2.5 million clones, about nine tenths observed once, and the top ten hold around 0.38%. The sequencing sample was made of naive CD4+ T cells from PBMCs. Subset described: CD45RA+ positively selected. Receptors originate from a man younger than 35 in good health. Some clones in this sample may be carry-over from other donors' samples.

This chain connects TRBV6-6 to TRBJ1-1; D might be TRBD1 (6 bases). The CDR3 runs to 13 residues. The ends were cut back, 7 bases at V and 5 bases at J, with 14 bases in the middle. The germline V gene encodes CDR1 MNHNY and CDR2 SVGAGI (reference sequence). CDR3 bases: TGTGCCAGCAAACCGGGGGGCTGGACTGAAGCTTTCTTT. Encoded protein: CASKPGGWTEAFF.

The chain employs TRBV7-6 and TRBJ2-7, with a possible D match to TRBD2 (6 bases). This CDR3 comprises 14 residues. The germline gives CDR1 SGHVS, CDR2 FNYEAQ. Trimming stripped 2 bases from V and 2 bases from J, with 10 bases between. The CDR3 region has the DNA TGTGCCAGCAGCTTAACGGGAGCAGCCTACGAGCAGTACTTC. Translating gives CASSLTGAAYEQYF.

The V gene is TRBV5-4, the J gene TRBJ1-2; D might be TRBD1 (6 bases). V gave up 2 bases and J gave up 8 bases, with 19 bases separating them. This CDR3 comprises 15 residues. CDR1 and CDR2 from the germline V gene are SGHNT and YYREEE (reference sequence). CDR3 region: CASSFSLGQSRGYTF. In nucleotides, the CDR3 is TGTGCCAGCAGCTTTTCCCTAGGACAGAGCAGAGGCTACACCTTC. Combining the CDR3 with reference TRBV5-4 and TRBJ1-2 gives the whole variable domain ETGVTQSPTHLIKTRGQQVTLRCSSQSGHNTVSWYQQALGQGPQFIFQYYREEENGRGNFPPRFSGLQFPNYSSELNVNALELDDSALYLCASSFSLGQSRGYTFGSGTRLTVV.

The chain employs TRBV6-1 and TRBJ2-1; D ambiguous. CDR3 size: 13 residues. Germline CDR1 and CDR2: MNHNS and SASEGT. V lost 6 bases, J lost 6 bases, and 12 bases lay in between. The CDR3 region is CASSNQGGNEQFF. In DNA, the CDR3 is TGTGCCAGCAGCAATCAAGGCGGCAATGAGCAGTTCTTC.

The J gene is TRBJ1-4, the V gene TRBV28; TRBD1 might be the D (5 bases). The CDR3 has 16 amino acids. Germline values: CDR1 MDHEN, CDR2 SYDVKM. Between the trimmed V and J ends, which lost 5 bases and 3 bases, there was a span of 16 bases. CDR3 nucleotides: TGTGCCAGCAGTCACCGGGGGTTCTGGGCTAATGAAAAACTGTTTTTT. Its translation: CASSHRGFWANEKLFF.

The chain combines TRBV4-1 with TRBJ2-2, with a possible D match to TRBD2 (6 bases). The germline V and J ends were trimmed by 4 bases and 3 bases, with 18 bases remaining between them. The V gene's germline CDR1 is MGHRA and CDR2 YSYEKL. The CDR3 runs to 17 residues. CDR3 nucleotide sequence: TGCGCCAGCAGCCCAAAAGGGGAGACTAGGTACACCGGGGAGCTGTTTTTT. It yields the protein CASSPKGETRYTGELFF.